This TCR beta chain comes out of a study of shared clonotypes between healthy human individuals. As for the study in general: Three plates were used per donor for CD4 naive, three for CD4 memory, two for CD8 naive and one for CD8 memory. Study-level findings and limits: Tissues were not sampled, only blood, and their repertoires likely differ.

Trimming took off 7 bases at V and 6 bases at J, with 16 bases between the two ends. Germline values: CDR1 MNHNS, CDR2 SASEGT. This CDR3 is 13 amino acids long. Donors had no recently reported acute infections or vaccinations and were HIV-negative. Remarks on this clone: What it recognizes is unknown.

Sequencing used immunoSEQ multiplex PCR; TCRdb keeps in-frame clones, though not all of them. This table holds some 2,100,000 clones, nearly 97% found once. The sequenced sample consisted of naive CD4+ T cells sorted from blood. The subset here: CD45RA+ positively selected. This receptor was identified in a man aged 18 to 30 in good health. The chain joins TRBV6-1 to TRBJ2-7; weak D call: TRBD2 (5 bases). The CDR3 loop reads CASTRGLRSEQYF. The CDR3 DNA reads TGTGCCAGCACCCGCGGACTTAGGAGCGAGCAGTACTTC.